This T cell receptor beta chain originates from a study of CD8+ T cells in alopecia areata. Between the trimmed V and J ends, which lost 5 bases and 4 bases, there was a span of 20 bases. Germline V gives CDR1 SQVTM, CDR2 ANQGSEA. This CDR3 contains 15 residues. In each case, RNA was isolated and then reverse transcribed into cDNA as the sequencing template. Some clones are missing from TCRdb's copy, which holds only in-frame ones; the method was immunoSEQ multiplex PCR. The profile shows under 150,000 clones, about 50% of them singletons. Obtained from alopecia areata patients were lesional scalp punch biopsies along with peripheral blood. This clone was found a few times.

The sequence was collected from a human donor with alopecia areata. The J gene is TRBJ2-5, the V gene TRBV29-1; D not resolved. Sequencing was carried out using NKG2D-low CD8+ T cells sorted from blood. In DNA, the CDR3 is TGCAGCGTTTACCGTGGCCACGAGCATAGAGAGACCCAGTACTTC. Protein product: CSVYRGHEHRETQYF.